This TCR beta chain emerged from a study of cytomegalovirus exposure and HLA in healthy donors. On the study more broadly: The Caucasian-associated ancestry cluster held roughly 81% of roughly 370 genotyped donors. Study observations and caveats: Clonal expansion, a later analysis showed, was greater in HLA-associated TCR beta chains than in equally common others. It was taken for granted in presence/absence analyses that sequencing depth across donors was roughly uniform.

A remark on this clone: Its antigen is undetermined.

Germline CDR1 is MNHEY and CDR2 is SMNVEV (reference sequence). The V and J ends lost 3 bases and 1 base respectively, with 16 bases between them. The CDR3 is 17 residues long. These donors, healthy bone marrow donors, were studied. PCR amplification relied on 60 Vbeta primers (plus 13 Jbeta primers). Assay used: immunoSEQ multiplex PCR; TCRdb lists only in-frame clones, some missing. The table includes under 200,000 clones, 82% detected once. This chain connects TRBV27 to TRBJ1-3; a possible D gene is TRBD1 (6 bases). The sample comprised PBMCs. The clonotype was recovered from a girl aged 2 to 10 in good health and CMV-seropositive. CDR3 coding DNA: TGTGCCAGCAGTTTTGCGGCGGGGGGCAGTTCTGGAAACACCATATATTTT. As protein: CASSFAAGGSSGNTIYF.